This TCR beta chain originates from a study of cytomegalovirus exposure and HLA in healthy donors. Study as a whole: T cells numbering around 200 million yielded approximately 100 million unique TCR beta sequences in an earlier analysis. Whole-study findings and limits: In a later analysis, productive TCRs from donors in an Asian-associated ancestry cluster reportedly carried fewer N-insertions than the cohort mean.

CDR3 length equals 16 residues. CDR1 is SEHNR, CDR2 FQNEAQ, per germline (reference sequence). Researchers ran the PCR with 60 Vbeta and 13 Jbeta primers. Methods used by the authors: Among the unique TCR beta chains that a later analysis counted, about 81 million in all, some 10 million were shared. Assay used: immunoSEQ multiplex PCR; TCRdb lists only in-frame clones, some missing. The V and J calls and clone size were taken over from that table, and D and trimming were inferred from the DNA. The data hold some 85,000 clones, with roughly 80% observed a single time. To note about this clone: Its cognate antigen is unknown. Compared with germline, one end of the junction differs, possibly owing to a read error.

This TCR came from a woman in her thirties or forties in good health and CMV-seropositive. The chain combines TRBV7-9 with TRBJ2-1; no firm D call. The sequenced sample was PBMCs. Here the CDR3 DNA reads TGTTCCAGCACCCCGGGTGCTTTTAGCTCCTACAATGAGCAGTTCTTC. Translating it yields CSSTPGAFSSYNEQFF.